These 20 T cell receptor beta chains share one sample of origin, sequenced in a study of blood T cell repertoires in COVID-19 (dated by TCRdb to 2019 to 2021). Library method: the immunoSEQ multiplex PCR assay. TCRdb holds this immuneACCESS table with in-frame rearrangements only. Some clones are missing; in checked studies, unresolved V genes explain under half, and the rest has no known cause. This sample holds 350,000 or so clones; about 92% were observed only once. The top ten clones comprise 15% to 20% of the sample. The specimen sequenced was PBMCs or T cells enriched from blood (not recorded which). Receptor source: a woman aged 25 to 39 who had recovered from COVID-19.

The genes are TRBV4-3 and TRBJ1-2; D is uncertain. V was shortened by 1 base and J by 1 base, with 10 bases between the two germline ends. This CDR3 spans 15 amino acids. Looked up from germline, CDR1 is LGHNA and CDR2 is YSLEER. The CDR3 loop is CASSQGEEGNYGYTF. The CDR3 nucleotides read TGCGCCAGCAGCCAAGGGGAGGAGGGTAACTATGGCTACACCTTC.

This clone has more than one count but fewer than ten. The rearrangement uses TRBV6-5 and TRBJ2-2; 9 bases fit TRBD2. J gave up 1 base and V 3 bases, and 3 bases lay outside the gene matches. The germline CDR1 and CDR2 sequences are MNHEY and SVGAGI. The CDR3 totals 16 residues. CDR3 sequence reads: CASSYSGGGNTGELFF. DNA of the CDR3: TGTGCCAGCAGTTATAGCGGGGGAGGGAACACCGGGGAGCTGTTTTTT.

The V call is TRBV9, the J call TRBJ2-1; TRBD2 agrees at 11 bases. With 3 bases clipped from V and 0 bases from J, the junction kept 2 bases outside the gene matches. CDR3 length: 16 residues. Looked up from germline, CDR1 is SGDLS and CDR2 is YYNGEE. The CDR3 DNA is TGTGCCAGCAGCGCCACTAGCGGGAGCTCCTACAATGAGCAGTTCTTC. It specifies CASSATSGSSYNEQFF.

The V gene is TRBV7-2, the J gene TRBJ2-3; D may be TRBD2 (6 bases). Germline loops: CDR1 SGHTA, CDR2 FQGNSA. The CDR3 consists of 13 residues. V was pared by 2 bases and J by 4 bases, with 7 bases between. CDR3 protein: CASSLSGADTQYF. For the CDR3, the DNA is TGTGCCAGCAGCTTATCGGGAGCAGATACGCAGTATTTT. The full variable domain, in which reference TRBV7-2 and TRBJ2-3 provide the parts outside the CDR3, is GAGVSQSPSNKVTEKGKDVELRCDPISGHTALYWYRQSLGQGLEFLIYFQGNSAPDKSGLPSDRFSAERTGGSVSTLTIQRTQQEDSAVYLCASSLSGADTQYFGPGTRLTVL.

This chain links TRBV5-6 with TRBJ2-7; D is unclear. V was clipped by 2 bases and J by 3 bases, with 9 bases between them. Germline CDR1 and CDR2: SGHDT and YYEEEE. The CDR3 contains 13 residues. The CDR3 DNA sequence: TGTGCCAGCAGCTTCACAAGCGACTACGAGCAGTACTTC. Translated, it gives CASSFTSDYEQYF.

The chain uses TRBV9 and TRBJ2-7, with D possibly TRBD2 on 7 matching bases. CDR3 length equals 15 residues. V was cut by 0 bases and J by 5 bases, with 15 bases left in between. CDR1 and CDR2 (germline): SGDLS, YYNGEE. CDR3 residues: CASSVEGEGLDEQYF. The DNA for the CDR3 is TGTGCCAGCAGCGTAGAGGGGGAGGGCCTCGACGAGCAGTACTTC.

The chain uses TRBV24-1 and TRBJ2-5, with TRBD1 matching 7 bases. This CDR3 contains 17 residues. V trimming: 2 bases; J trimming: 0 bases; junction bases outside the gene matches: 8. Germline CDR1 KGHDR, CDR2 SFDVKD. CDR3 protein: CATSDSSRDSYQETQYF. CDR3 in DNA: TGTGCCACCAGTGATTCGTCCCGGGACAGTTACCAAGAGACCCAGTACTTC.

CDR3 sequence: CASSQGQGADEQYF. Here the CDR3 DNA reads TGCGCCAGCAGCCAAGGACAGGGGGCGGACGAGCAGTACTTC. The V and J genes are TRBV4-1 and TRBJ2-7, with TRBD1 matching 10 bases. J gave up 5 bases and V 1 base, and 2 bases lay outside the gene matches. The CDR3 contains 14 residues. Germline V gene sequence: CDR1 MGHRA, CDR2 YSYEKL.

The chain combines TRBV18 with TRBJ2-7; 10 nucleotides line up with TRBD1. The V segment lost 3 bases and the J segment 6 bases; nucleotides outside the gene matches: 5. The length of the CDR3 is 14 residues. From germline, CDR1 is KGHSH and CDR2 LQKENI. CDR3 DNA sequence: TGTGCCAGCTCACCGACAGGGGGCTCTCTCGAGCAGTACTTC. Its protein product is CASSPTGGSLEQYF.

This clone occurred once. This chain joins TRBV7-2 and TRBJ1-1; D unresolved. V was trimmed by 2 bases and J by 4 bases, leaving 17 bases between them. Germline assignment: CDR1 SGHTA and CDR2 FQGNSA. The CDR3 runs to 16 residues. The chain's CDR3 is CASSLQEVTRGTEAFF. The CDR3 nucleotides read TGTGCCAGCAGCTTACAAGAAGTGACGCGGGGCACTGAAGCTTTCTTT.

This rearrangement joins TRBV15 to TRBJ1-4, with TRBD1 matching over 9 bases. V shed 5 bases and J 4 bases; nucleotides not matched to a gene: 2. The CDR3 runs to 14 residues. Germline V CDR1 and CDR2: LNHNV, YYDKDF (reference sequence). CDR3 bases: TGTGCCACCAGCGAGGGACAGGGTAATGAAAAACTGTTTTTT. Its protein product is CATSEGQGNEKLFF.

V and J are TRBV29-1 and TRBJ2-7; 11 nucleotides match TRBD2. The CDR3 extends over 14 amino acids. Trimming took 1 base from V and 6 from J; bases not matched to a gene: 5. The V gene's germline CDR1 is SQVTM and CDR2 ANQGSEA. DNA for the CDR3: TGCAGCGTTGAAGTCTTAGCGGGGGGGCTCGAGCAGTACTTC. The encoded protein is CSVEVLAGGLEQYF.

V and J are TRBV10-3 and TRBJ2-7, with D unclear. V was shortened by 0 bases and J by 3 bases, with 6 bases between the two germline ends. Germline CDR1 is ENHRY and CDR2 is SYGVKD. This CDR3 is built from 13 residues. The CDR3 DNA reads TGTGCCATCAGTGAGTCGATAGTCTACGAGCAGTACTTC. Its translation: CAISESIVYEQYF.

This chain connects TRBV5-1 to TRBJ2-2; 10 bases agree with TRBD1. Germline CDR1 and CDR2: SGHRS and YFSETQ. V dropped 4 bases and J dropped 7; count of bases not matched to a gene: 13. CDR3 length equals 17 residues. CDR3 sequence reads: CASSQRDRQGAGGELFF. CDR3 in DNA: TGCGCCAGCAGCCAAAGAGACCGACAGGGGGCGGGCGGGGAGCTGTTTTTT.

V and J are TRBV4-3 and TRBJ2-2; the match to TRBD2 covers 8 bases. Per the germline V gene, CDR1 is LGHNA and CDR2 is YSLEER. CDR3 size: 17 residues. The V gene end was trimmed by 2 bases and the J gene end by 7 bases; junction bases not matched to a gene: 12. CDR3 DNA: TGCGCCAGCAGCCAAAGAGTGGGGCTAGCGGGTGACGGGGAGCTGTTTTTT. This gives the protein CASSQRVGLAGDGELFF.

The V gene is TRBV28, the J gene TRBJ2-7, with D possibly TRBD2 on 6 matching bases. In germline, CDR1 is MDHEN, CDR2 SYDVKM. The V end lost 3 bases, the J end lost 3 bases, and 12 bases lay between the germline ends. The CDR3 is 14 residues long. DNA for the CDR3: TGTGCCAGCAGTTTCGGGGGATCCCGCTACGAGCAGTACTTC. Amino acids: CASSFGGSRYEQYF. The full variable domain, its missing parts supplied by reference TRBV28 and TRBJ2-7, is DVKVTQSSRYLVKRTGEKVFLECVQDMDHENMFWYRQDPGLGLRLIYFSYDVKMKEKGDIPEGYSVSREKKERFSLILESASTNQTSMYLCASSFGGSRYEQYFGPGTRLTVT.

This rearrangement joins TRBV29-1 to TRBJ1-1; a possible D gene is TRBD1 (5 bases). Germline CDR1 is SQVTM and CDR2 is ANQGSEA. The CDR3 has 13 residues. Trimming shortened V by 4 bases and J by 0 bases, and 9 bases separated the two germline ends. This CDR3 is CSVARALNTEAFF. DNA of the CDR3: TGCAGCGTTGCCAGGGCCCTGAACACTGAAGCTTTCTTT.

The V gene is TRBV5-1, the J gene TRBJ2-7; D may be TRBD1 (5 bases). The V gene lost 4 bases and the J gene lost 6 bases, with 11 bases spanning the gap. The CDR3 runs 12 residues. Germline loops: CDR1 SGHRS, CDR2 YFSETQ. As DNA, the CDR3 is TGCGCCAGCAGCGCGGACACTATCGAGCAGTACTTC. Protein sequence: CASSADTIEQYF.

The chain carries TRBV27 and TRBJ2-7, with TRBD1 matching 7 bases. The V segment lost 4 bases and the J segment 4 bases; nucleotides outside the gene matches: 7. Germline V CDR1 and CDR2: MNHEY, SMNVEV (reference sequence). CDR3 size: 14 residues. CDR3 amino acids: CASSYSNRGYEQYF. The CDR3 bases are TGTGCCAGCAGTTATTCGAACAGGGGATACGAGCAGTACTTC.

The CDR3 DNA is TGTGCCAGCCCCAAAATATCCAGCGGGAGAGCCTACAATGAGCAGTTCTTC. It yields the protein CASPKISSGRAYNEQFF. The chain carries TRBV21-1 and TRBJ2-1; the D call in the table, TRBD2, was not verified against the DNA. TRBV21-1 is an annotated pseudogene. This CDR3 has 17 amino acids.